The 10 T cell receptor beta chains listed next were all sequenced from one sample in a study of T cell repertoires in cytomegalovirus infection. Their specific antigens are unknown. Via MiXCR, TCRdb re-called the reads, giving one row per CDR3 protein. The table records roughly 700,000 distinct CDR3 sequences, roughly 33% of them present only once. The starting material was cultured PBMCs, obtained from culture after CMV antigen stimulation. The receptors come from a human donor in good health (CMV status not recorded). Some clones in this sample may be carry-over from other donors' samples.

The chain uses TRBV19 and TRBJ2-7; no clear D gene. Trimming stripped 2 bases from V and 0 bases from J, with 11 bases between. The CDR3 has 15 residues. Germline CDR1 reads LNHDA; CDR2 reads SQIVND (reference sequence). The CDR3 DNA is TGTGCCAGTAGTATAACTACGGACCCCTCCTACGAGCAGTACTTC. As protein: CASSITTDPSYEQYF.

The V gene is TRBV12-3 or TRBV12-4, the J gene TRBJ2-5; D remains ambiguous. This CDR3 has 12 amino acids. V was pared by 6 bases and J by 5 bases, with 10 bases between. CDR3 nucleotide sequence: TGTGCCAGCAGGAGTGTGGGCGAGACCCAGTACTTC. Protein: CASRSVGETQYF.

V is TRBV20-1 and J is TRBJ2-1; TRBD2 aligns across 7 bases. V was pared by 1 base and J by 14 bases, with 5 bases of the junction left unmatched. Germline V gene data show CDR1 as DFQATT and CDR2 as SNEGSKA (reference sequence). CDR3 length: 11 amino acids. The CDR3 sequence is CSARGGREEFF. The CDR3 nucleotides are TGCAGTGCTAGAGGGGGGAGGGAAGAGTTCTTC.

The gene calls are TRBV12-3 or TRBV12-4 and TRBJ1-3; D gene ambiguous. V was cut by 2 bases and J by 7 bases, with 18 bases left in between. CDR3 size: 16 residues. This CDR3 reads CASSLSWQNNWNTIYF. The CDR3 DNA follows: TGTGCCAGCAGTTTATCATGGCAAAACAACTGGAACACCATATATTTT.

This clonotype has only a few counts. The rearrangement joins TRBV6-1 to TRBJ1-6; perhaps TRBD1 as D (6 bases). Between the trimmed V and J ends, which lost 6 bases and 7 bases, there was a span of 19 bases. This CDR3 contains 16 residues. CDR1 and CDR2 from the germline V gene are MNHNS and SASEGT. This CDR3 reads CASRHQTGQLNSPLHF. DNA for the CDR3: TGTGCCAGCAGACACCAAACCGGACAGTTAAATTCACCCCTCCACTTT.

This clonotype showed up many times. The rearrangement joins TRBV7-2 to TRBJ2-1, with D hard to call. This CDR3 has 11 residues. CDR1 and CDR2 (germline): SGHTA, FQGNSA. The V end lost 4 bases, the J end lost 7 bases, and 5 bases lay between the germline ends. In DNA, the CDR3 is TGTGCCAGCAGCTATGGGAATGAGCAGTTCTTC. As protein: CASSYGNEQFF.

This chain joins TRBV7-2 and TRBJ2-7; D uncertain. This CDR3 is 13 amino acids long. The germline gives CDR1 SGHTA, CDR2 FQGNSA. V gave up 4 bases and J gave up 6 bases, with 13 bases separating them. The CDR3 loop reads CASSYPWHPEQYF. The CDR3 DNA sequence: TGTGCCAGCAGCTACCCCTGGCACCCCGAGCAGTACTTC.

This sequence joins TRBV12-3 or TRBV12-4 and TRBJ2-5; 8 positions agree with TRBD1. CDR3 length equals 13 residues. J was trimmed by 7 bases and V by 6 bases; bases with no gene match: 7. The CDR3 here is CASSPTGAGTQYF. In DNA, the CDR3 is TGTGCCAGCAGCCCGACAGGGGCCGGGACCCAGTACTTC.

The rearrangement uses TRBV19 and TRBJ2-7, with D unresolved. The ends were cut back, 4 bases at V and 3 bases at J, with 22 bases in the middle. The germline V gene encodes CDR1 LNHDA and CDR2 SQIVND (reference sequence). The CDR3 consists of 17 residues. The CDR3 region is CASSTSNYYTPHYEQYF. The CDR3 DNA reads as TGTGCCAGTAGTACCTCCAACTACTATACCCCACACTACGAGCAGTACTTC.

This clonotype was observed a few times. The chain carries TRBV7-9 and TRBJ1-1; 8 bases agree with TRBD1. This CDR3 comprises 13 residues. V lost 5 bases to trimming and J lost 6 bases; unmatched junction nucleotides: 5. Germline-derived CDR1 and CDR2 are SEHNR and FQNEAQ (reference sequence). CDR3 sequence reads: CASSIGTGPEAFF. DNA for the CDR3: TGTGCCAGCAGCATCGGGACAGGCCCTGAAGCTTTCTTT.